The rows below give T cell receptor beta chains drawn from one sample of a study of blood T cell repertoires in COVID-19. The table came from immunoSEQ multiplex PCR; TCRdb's copy has only in-frame clones and leaves some out. The sample contains about 80,000 clones, around 80% of which appear only once. The specimen was peripheral blood. These receptor sequences come from a human donor in a cohort sampled during active COVID-19. The conserved cysteine and the conserved F or W are not part of the CDR3 here. The order of the fields is J gene, V gene, D gene, CDR3 protein. D genes are given only for firm matches.

j_gene: TRBJ2-1
v_gene: TRBV9
d_gene: TRBD2
CDR3aa: ASSVESGGNNEQF

j_gene: TRBJ1-1
v_gene: TRBV4-1
d_gene: TRBD1
CDR3aa: ASSQTRGQGDTEAF

j_gene: TRBJ2-2
v_gene: TRBV5-6
d_gene: TRBD1
CDR3aa: ASSSGTANTGELF

j_gene: TRBJ1-1
v_gene: TRBV19
d_gene: TRBD1
CDR3aa: ASSPWTGGEAF

j_gene: TRBJ2-2
v_gene: TRBV9
d_gene: NA
CDR3aa: ASSLGVPTGELF

j_gene: TRBJ2-7
v_gene: TRBV27
d_gene: NA
CDR3aa: ASSGNPYEQY

j_gene: TRBJ2-4
v_gene: TRBV21-1
d_gene: NA
CDR3aa: ASRRTDLAKNIQY

j_gene: TRBJ2-4
v_gene: TRBV4-1
d_gene: NA
CDR3aa: ASSQDQAWGDIQY

j_gene: TRBJ2-1
v_gene: TRBV3-1/TRBV3-2
d_gene: TRBD2
CDR3aa: ASSQAGGGINEQF

j_gene: TRBJ1-1
v_gene: TRBV19
d_gene: NA
CDR3aa: ASSIISEGETEAF

j_gene: TRBJ2-1
v_gene: TRBV24-1
d_gene: TRBD1
CDR3aa: ATSAYRGAEQF

j_gene: TRBJ2-1
v_gene: TRBV28
d_gene: TRBD2
CDR3aa: ASSKRNSRLAGSYNEQF

j_gene: TRBJ1-1
v_gene: TRBV10-3
d_gene: TRBD1
CDR3aa: ATRQGLNTEAF

j_gene: TRBJ1-3
v_gene: TRBV5-4
d_gene: NA
CDR3aa: ASSLSDRSSTIY

j_gene: TRBJ1-1
v_gene: TRBV27
d_gene: NA
CDR3aa: ASSAMVRGSEAF

j_gene: TRBJ1-3
v_gene: TRBV18
d_gene: TRBD1
CDR3aa: ASSPRLGTGGGVDSGNTIY

j_gene: TRBJ2-2
v_gene: TRBV10-3
d_gene: TRBD1
CDR3aa: AIGQGAGELF

j_gene: TRBJ1-6
v_gene: TRBV27
d_gene: NA
CDR3aa: ASSLGGDNSPLH

j_gene: TRBJ1-2
v_gene: TRBV2
d_gene: TRBD1
CDR3aa: ASSESGTAYGYT

j_gene: TRBJ2-3
v_gene: TRBV20-1
d_gene: TRBD2
CDR3aa: SASSGAGTDTQY

j_gene: TRBJ2-7
v_gene: TRBV6-5
d_gene: TRBD1
CDR3aa: ASSITGTATYEQY

j_gene: TRBJ1-2
v_gene: TRBV5-6
d_gene: TRBD1
CDR3aa: ASSQWTGGRTYGYT

j_gene: TRBJ2-2
v_gene: TRBV19
d_gene: TRBD1
CDR3aa: ASRDRVQNTGELF

j_gene: TRBJ2-1
v_gene: TRBV4-1
d_gene: NA
CDR3aa: ASSQSRQYEQF

j_gene: TRBJ2-7
v_gene: TRBV5-1
d_gene: TRBD1
CDR3aa: ASSGGTGVHYEQY

j_gene: TRBJ2-7
v_gene: TRBV6-6
d_gene: NA
CDR3aa: ASRYSAEQY

j_gene: TRBJ2-2
v_gene: TRBV5-4
d_gene: NA
CDR3aa: ASSLGRRDTGELF

j_gene: TRBJ1-1
v_gene: TRBV18
d_gene: TRBD1
CDR3aa: ASSPQQGRNTEAF

j_gene: TRBJ1-4
v_gene: TRBV2
d_gene: NA
CDR3aa: ASSERLGGEKLF

j_gene: TRBJ2-1
v_gene: TRBV12-3/TRBV12-4
d_gene: NA
CDR3aa: ASSLSEFNEQF

j_gene: TRBJ1-5
v_gene: TRBV29-1
d_gene: NA
CDR3aa: SVASGVSQPQH

j_gene: TRBJ1-5
v_gene: TRBV20-1
d_gene: TRBD1
CDR3aa: SASLGQGYGQPQH

j_gene: TRBJ1-4
v_gene: TRBV4-1
d_gene: TRBD1
CDR3aa: ASSRAGGTNEKLF

j_gene: TRBJ2-3
v_gene: TRBV20-1
d_gene: TRBD2
CDR3aa: RHSGTQY

j_gene: TRBJ1-2
v_gene: TRBV10-3
d_gene: NA
CDR3aa: AISEYPQALA

j_gene: TRBJ2-1
v_gene: TRBV7-9
d_gene: TRBD2
CDR3aa: ASSPRATGGYNEQF

j_gene: TRBJ1-3
v_gene: TRBV4-2
d_gene: TRBD1
CDR3aa: ASSHDTGVYGNTIY

j_gene: TRBJ2-2
v_gene: TRBV27
d_gene: TRBD2
CDR3aa: ASSLARLAGGPEELF

j_gene: TRBJ1-2
v_gene: TRBV6-5
d_gene: NA
CDR3aa: ASKKRWEPDYGYT

j_gene: TRBJ2-3
v_gene: TRBV7-8
d_gene: TRBD2
CDR3aa: ASSLARLAGGVGTDTQY

j_gene: TRBJ1-1
v_gene: TRBV29-1
d_gene: NA
CDR3aa: SVTEWNTEAF

j_gene: TRBJ2-7
v_gene: TRBV7-2
d_gene: TRBD2
CDR3aa: ASSPGLAGRYEQY

j_gene: TRBJ2-7
v_gene: TRBV5-4
d_gene: TRBD2
CDR3aa: ASSFLSAGAYEQY

j_gene: TRBJ2-3
v_gene: TRBV30
d_gene: TRBD1
CDR3aa: AWGTGVGTDTQY

j_gene: TRBJ1-6
v_gene: TRBV19
d_gene: TRBD1
CDR3aa: ASSIDRGISPLH

j_gene: TRBJ2-2
v_gene: TRBV6-5
d_gene: TRBD1
CDR3aa: ASRGQGTGELF

j_gene: TRBJ1-2
v_gene: TRBV12-3/TRBV12-4
d_gene: NA
CDR3aa: ASSTGFGYT

j_gene: TRBJ2-7
v_gene: TRBV28
d_gene: NA
CDR3aa: ASRGTPTYEQY

j_gene: TRBJ2-7
v_gene: TRBV5-1
d_gene: TRBD1
CDR3aa: ASSRGTGVHEQY

j_gene: TRBJ1-2
v_gene: TRBV6-5
d_gene: NA
CDR3aa: ASSYSGNYGYT

j_gene: TRBJ2-7
v_gene: TRBV7-9
d_gene: NA
CDR3aa: ASSLAYSTTYEQY

j_gene: TRBJ2-2
v_gene: TRBV23-1
d_gene: TRBD1
CDR3aa: ASSRRQGEGDGELF

j_gene: TRBJ1-5
v_gene: TRBV27
d_gene: NA
CDR3aa: ASSFSRYSNQPQH

j_gene: TRBJ1-1
v_gene: TRBV19
d_gene: TRBD1
CDR3aa: ASSRSGQKAF

j_gene: TRBJ1-1
v_gene: TRBV27
d_gene: NA
CDR3aa: ASSRVNTEAF